What follows are 27 T cell receptor beta chains derived from one specimen sequenced in a study of CD8 T cells in ankylosing spondylitis. TCRdb reanalysed the 5' RACE reads using MiXCR and keeps one entry per CDR3 protein. Among more than 200,000 distinct CDR3 sequences listed, approximately 24% were seen once. The sequenced material came from blood, either unsorted or a sorted T cell fraction (not recorded which). The receptors derive from a male donor with ankylosing spondylitis or in good health (not recorded which).

V gene TRBV19 combines with J gene TRBJ2-1; TRBD2 matches at 9 bases. Per the germline V gene, CDR1 is LNHDA and CDR2 is SQIVND (reference sequence). The junction had 11 bases not matched to a gene; V was cut back by 5 bases and J by 9 bases. This CDR3 contains 15 residues. The CDR3 nucleotides read TGTGCCAGTAGTGATGCGGGGGGGCCCTGGGGTGAGCAGTTCTTC. Its translation: CASSDAGGPWGEQFF.

The rearrangement joins TRBV12-3 or TRBV12-4 to TRBJ2-5; 10 nucleotides match TRBD1. After removal of 4 bases from V and 2 bases from J, the junction contained 10 bases not matched to a gene. This CDR3 region has 17 residues. The CDR3 nucleotides read TGTGCCAGCAGTTCACAGGGTGAGGGACAGGGGCAAGAGACCCAGTACTTC. This gives the protein CASSSQGEGQGQETQYF.

This clonotype has just a few counts. The chain carries TRBV12-3 or TRBV12-4 and TRBJ1-4; D may be TRBD1 (6 bases). With 3 bases removed from V and 2 bases from J, the gap between germline ends came to 10 bases. CDR3 size: 15 residues. The CDR3 sequence is CASSLQGGTNEKLFF. The CDR3 nucleotides are TGTGCCAGCAGTTTGCAAGGGGGGACTAATGAAAAACTGTTTTTT.

The V gene is TRBV10-1, the J gene TRBJ2-7; TRBD1 or TRBD2 may be the D gene (5 bases each). V dropped 5 bases and J dropped 0 bases, with 11 bases sitting between them. The CDR3 runs to 14 residues. Germline V gives CDR1 WNHNN, CDR2 SYGVQD (reference sequence). The CDR3 loop reads CASSRAGSSYEQYF. CDR3 DNA: TGCGCCAGCAGTAGGGCAGGGAGCTCCTACGAGCAGTACTTC.

This clonotype has only a few counts. The chain has TRBV5-1 and TRBJ1-1; possible D gene TRBD1, 5 bases. This CDR3 has 13 residues. From germline, CDR1 is SGHRS and CDR2 YFSETQ. V shed 4 bases and J shed 1 base, with 8 bases lying between them. The DNA for the CDR3 is TGCGCCAGCAGCACGGGACCGAACACTGAAGCTTTCTTT. This sequence encodes CASSTGPNTEAFF. The full variable domain, with the rest looked up from reference TRBV5-1 and TRBJ1-1, is KAGVTQTPRYLIKTRGQQVTLSCSPISGHRSVSWYQQTPGQGLQFLFEYFSETQRNKGNFPGRFSGRQFSNSRSEMNVSTLELGDSALYLCASSTGPNTEAFFGQGTRLTVV.

In this sample, this clonotype turned up many times. This rearrangement joins TRBV29-1 to TRBJ2-3; D is unclear. CDR1 and CDR2 (germline): SQVTM, ANQGSEA. This CDR3 has 15 amino acids. Trimming took 7 bases from V and 0 from J, leaving 17 bases between them. The CDR3 nucleotides read TGCAGCGCCGCCCCCTCGGTGATGAGCACAGATACGCAGTATTTT. This gives the protein CSAAPSVMSTDTQYF.

This rearrangement joins TRBV9 to TRBJ2-3; 8 positions agree with TRBD2. Unmatched junction bases numbered 10, after V lost 4 bases and J lost 3 bases. The germline V gene encodes CDR1 SGDLS and CDR2 YYNGEE. The CDR3 runs to 16 residues. The CDR3: CASSPVGGGRTDTQYF. The CDR3, as DNA: TGTGCCAGCAGCCCAGTCGGGGGGGGGCGGACAGATACGCAGTATTTT. Filled out from reference TRBV9 and TRBJ2-3, the complete variable domain reads DSGVTQTPKHLITATGQRVTLRCSPRSGDLSVYWYQQSLDQGLQFLIQYYNGEERAKGNILERFSAQQFPDLHSELNLSSLELGDSALYFCASSPVGGGRTDTQYFGPGTRLTVL.

This clonotype occurred many times. This chain uses TRBV10-3 with TRBJ2-7, with a tentative D call TRBD2 (6 bases). Germline V lookup: CDR1 ENHRY, CDR2 SYGVKD. This CDR3 comprises 15 residues. Trimming took 6 bases from V and 2 from J, leaving 17 bases between them. In nucleotides, the CDR3 is TGTGCCATCAGAGGTTCCGGGACTGAGCCCTACGAGCAGTACTTC. Translation gives CAIRGSGTEPYEQYF.

The chain is built from TRBV6-5 and TRBJ2-7; 9 nucleotides align to TRBD1. Germline V CDR1 and CDR2: MNHEY, SVGAGI. The CDR3 is 16 residues long. Trimming cost V 2 bases and J 3 bases; bases outside gene matches: 8. CDR3 sequence: CASSYQYRGLIYEQYF. In DNA, the CDR3 is TGTGCCAGCAGTTACCAGTACAGGGGGCTGATCTACGAGCAGTACTTC.

This clonotype was recorded at least ten times. The chain uses TRBV10-3 and TRBJ2-7, with 8 bases that match TRBD1. Germline V gene data show CDR1 as ENHRY and CDR2 as SYGVKD. Trimming took 5 bases from V and 2 from J; bases not matched to a gene: 8. The CDR3 runs to 15 residues. The chain's CDR3 is CAISPRTGSTYEQYF. The CDR3 DNA reads as TGTGCCATCAGTCCCCGGACAGGGAGTACCTACGAGCAGTACTTC.

This clonotype was seen at least ten times. V and J are TRBV7-2 and TRBJ2-3; D is unclear. The CDR3 contains 13 residues. Germline CDR1 and CDR2: SGHTA and FQGNSA. V lost 2 bases, J lost 6 bases, and 9 bases lay in between. Here the CDR3 reads CASSLLLMDTQYF. Written as DNA, the CDR3 is TGTGCCAGCAGCTTACTACTGATGGATACGCAGTATTTT.

The CDR3 region has the DNA TGTGCCAGCAGCTTCGATGGGCTAGCGGGACCTTACAATGAGCAGTTCTTC. Its protein product is CASSFDGLAGPYNEQFF. This chain connects TRBV5-6 to TRBJ2-1, with TRBD2 matching 9 bases. Germline V lookup: CDR1 SGHDT, CDR2 YYEEEE. The CDR3 has 17 amino acids. Trimming cost V 2 bases and J 4 bases; bases outside gene matches: 10.

This clonotype was seen at least ten times. CDR3 residues: CASSESGHGYNEQFF. The CDR3 nucleotides are TGCGCCAGCAGTGAGTCCGGGCACGGCTACAATGAGCAGTTCTTC. This chain uses TRBV10-1 with TRBJ2-1; no clear D gene. V gave up 0 bases and J gave up 3 bases, with 9 bases separating them. The CDR3 is 15 residues long. Germline V gene lookup returns CDR1 WNHNN and CDR2 SYGVQD (reference sequence).

Ten or more counts support this clonotype. This chain joins TRBV7-9 and TRBJ2-3, with a possible D match to TRBD1 (6 bases). Trimming removed 5 bases at V and 6 bases at J, with 9 bases between. Germline V CDR1 and CDR2: SEHNR, FQNEAQ (reference sequence). The CDR3 is made up of 12 amino acids. The DNA of the CDR3 is TGTGCCAGCAGCCCTAGGGGGGATACGCAGTATTTT. It yields the protein CASSPRGDTQYF.

In regard to this clonotype: Sequence at one end of the junction differs from germline and may be a read error. The chain is built from TRBV12-3 or TRBV12-4 and TRBJ1-4; D gene uncertain. This CDR3 is 15 amino acids long. CDR3 DNA: TGTGCCAGCAGTTTAAATATCGCAACTAATGAGAAACTGTTTTTT. The encoded protein is CASSLNIATNEKLFF.

Ten or more counts support this clonotype. The V and J genes are TRBV6-1 and TRBJ1-6; D remains unclear. V was cut by 1 base and J by 6 bases, with 10 bases left in between. The CDR3 contains 15 residues. From germline, CDR1 is MNHNS and CDR2 SASEGT. The CDR3 is CASSEVAGSNSPLHF. DNA of the CDR3: TGTGCCAGCAGTGAAGTGGCAGGAAGTAATTCACCCCTCCACTTT.

This clonotype was observed a handful of times. The chain has TRBV20-1 and TRBJ2-7; D may be TRBD2 (5 bases). The CDR3 has 11 residues. CDR1 and CDR2 from the germline V gene are DFQATT and SNEGSKA (reference sequence). V was pared by 6 bases and J by 4 bases, with 10 bases between. The CDR3 loop is CSAEREYEQYF. CDR3 nucleotides: TGCAGTGCCGAAAGGGAGTACGAGCAGTACTTC.

This clonotype appeared many times. The V call is TRBV20-1, the J call TRBJ1-1; D unclear. Trimming took off 5 bases at V and 4 bases at J, with 11 bases between the two ends. Germline V gene sequence: CDR1 DFQATT, CDR2 SNEGSKA (reference sequence). The CDR3 is 12 amino acids. The CDR3 reads CSAEKGGTEAFF. CDR3 bases: TGCAGTGCTGAAAAGGGAGGCACTGAAGCTTTCTTT.

This clonotype was found many times. CDR3 residues: CASSSLGTETQYF. DNA for the CDR3: TGCGCCAGCAGCTCATTGGGGACGGAGACCCAGTACTTC. The rearrangement links TRBV5-1 to TRBJ2-5, with D possibly being TRBD1 or TRBD2 (5 bases each). The CDR3 has 13 residues. CDR1 is SGHRS, CDR2 YFSETQ, per germline. V dropped 3 bases and J dropped 5 bases, with 11 bases sitting between them. The full variable domain, rest sourced from reference TRBV5-1 and TRBJ2-5, is KAGVTQTPRYLIKTRGQQVTLSCSPISGHRSVSWYQQTPGQGLQFLFEYFSETQRNKGNFPGRFSGRQFSNSRSEMNVSTLELGDSALYLCASSSLGTETQYFGPGTRLLVL.

With respect to this clonotype: This could be a read error, since a much larger clone is one nucleotide away. The chain combines TRBV12-3 or TRBV12-4 with TRBJ1-1; D is unclear. The CDR3 is 15 amino acids. In nucleotides, the CDR3 is TGTGCCACCAGTTTAGATAGCAGGATGAACACTGAAGCTTTCTTT. It translates to CATSLDSRMNTEAFF.

This sequence joins TRBV6-1 and TRBJ2-1; 11 bases are a match to TRBD2. This CDR3 comprises 15 residues. In germline, CDR1 is MNHNS, CDR2 SASEGT. The trim removed 6 bases at V and 7 bases at J, leaving 8 bases unmatched. The CDR3, as DNA: TGTGCCAGCAGGAGACTAGCGGGGTTTAGGAATGAGCAGTTCTTC. Protein: CASRRLAGFRNEQFF.

V usage is TRBV4-1 and J usage is TRBJ2-1; 12 positions match TRBD1. The CDR3 extends over 16 amino acids. The germline gives CDR1 MGHRA, CDR2 YSYEKL. The junction had 8 bases not matched to a gene; V was cut back by 3 bases and J by 8 bases. CDR3 coding DNA: TGCGCCAGCAGCCAGGGTCTAGGGACAGGGGGCGATGAGCAGTTCTTC. This sequence encodes CASSQGLGTGGDEQFF.

This clonotype was counted ten times or more. The CDR3 loop is CASSSPDYLGTEAFF. The DNA for the CDR3 is TGTGCCAGCAGCTCTCCGGATTACCTAGGCACTGAAGCTTTCTTT. The chain uses TRBV12-3 or TRBV12-4 and TRBJ1-1, with D uncertain. V dropped 6 bases and J dropped 4 bases, with 18 bases sitting between them. This CDR3 is built from 15 residues.

This clonotype was seen many times. The chain uses TRBV5-6 and TRBJ2-1; D possibly corresponds to TRBD2 (6 bases). The CDR3 has 15 residues. Looked up from germline, CDR1 is SGHDT and CDR2 is YYEEEE. Trimming stripped 1 base from V and 4 bases from J, with 12 bases between. This CDR3 is CASSLWETSYNEQFF. CDR3 DNA sequence: TGTGCCAGCAGCTTGTGGGAGACTAGTTACAATGAGCAGTTCTTC. Combining the CDR3 with reference TRBV5-6 and TRBJ2-1 gives the whole variable domain DAGVTQSPTHLIKTRGQQVTLRCSPKSGHDTVSWYQQALGQGPQFIFQYYEEEERQRGNFPDRFSGHQFPNYSSELNVNALLLGDSALYLCASSLWETSYNEQFFGPGTRLTVL.

A few counts support this clonotype. The rearrangement links TRBV12-3 or TRBV12-4 to TRBJ2-7; no firm D call. With 4 bases removed from V and 4 bases from J, the gap between germline ends came to 11 bases. The CDR3 runs 13 residues. Written as DNA, the CDR3 is TGTGCCAGCAGTTGGGCCAGTTCGTACGAGCAGTACTTC. Translating gives CASSWASSYEQYF.

This clonotype was observed a few times. The chain is built from TRBV12-3 or TRBV12-4 and TRBJ2-5, with 8 bases identical to TRBD2. The CDR3 spans 15 residues. J was trimmed by 5 bases and V by 2 bases; bases with no gene match: 7. Written as DNA, the CDR3 is TGTGCCAGCAGTTTAAGGCGGGGGGTTGTGGAGACCCAGTACTTC. Amino acids: CASSLRRGVVETQYF.

CDR3 DNA sequence: TGTGCCAGCAGTGAAGTTTACAGGGAAGCTTTCTTT. Encoded protein: CASSEVYREAFF. The V call is TRBV6-1, the J call TRBJ1-1; tentatively, D is TRBD1 (5 bases). Germline V gene data show CDR1 as MNHNS and CDR2 as SASEGT. The length of the CDR3 is 12 residues. V was pared by 1 base and J by 8 bases, with 8 bases between.